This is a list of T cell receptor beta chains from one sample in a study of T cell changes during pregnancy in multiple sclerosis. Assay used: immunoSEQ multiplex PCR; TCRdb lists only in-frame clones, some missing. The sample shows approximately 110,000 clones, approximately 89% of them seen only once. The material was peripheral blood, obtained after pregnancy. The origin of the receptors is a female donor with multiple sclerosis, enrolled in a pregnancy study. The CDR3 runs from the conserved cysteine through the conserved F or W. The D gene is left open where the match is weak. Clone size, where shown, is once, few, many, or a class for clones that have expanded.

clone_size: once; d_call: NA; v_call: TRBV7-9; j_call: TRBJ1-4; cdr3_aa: CASRGGIEKLFF; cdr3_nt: TGTGCCAGCAGGGGAGGAATCGAAAAACTGTTTTTT
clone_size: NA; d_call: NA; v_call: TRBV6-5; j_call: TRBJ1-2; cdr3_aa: CASSLSDTNYGYTF; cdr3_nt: TGTGCCAGCAGTCTCTCGGACACTAACTATGGCTACACCTTC
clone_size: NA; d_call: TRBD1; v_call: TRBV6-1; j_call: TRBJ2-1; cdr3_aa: CASSKTGGKDEQFF; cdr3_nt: TGTGCCAGCAGCAAGACAGGGGGCAAGGATGAGCAGTTCTTC
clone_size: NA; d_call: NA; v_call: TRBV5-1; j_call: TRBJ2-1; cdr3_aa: CASSLDVLSSYNEQFF; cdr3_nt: TGCGCCAGCAGCTTGGATGTCTTGAGCTCCTACAATGAGCAGTTCTTC
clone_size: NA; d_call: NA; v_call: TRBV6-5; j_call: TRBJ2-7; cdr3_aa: CASSAGTGPYEQYF; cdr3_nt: TGTGCCAGCAGTGCGGGGACTGGTCCCTACGAGCAGTACTTC
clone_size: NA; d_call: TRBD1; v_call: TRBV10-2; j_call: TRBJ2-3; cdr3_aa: CASSESGQTTDTQYF; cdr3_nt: TGCGCCAGCAGTGAGTCGGGACAGACCACAGATACGCAGTATTTT
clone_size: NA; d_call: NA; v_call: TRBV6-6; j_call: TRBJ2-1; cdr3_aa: CASSYSKGGVEGEQFF; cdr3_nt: TGTGCCAGCAGTTACTCGAAAGGCGGGGTGGAGGGTGAGCAGTTCTTC
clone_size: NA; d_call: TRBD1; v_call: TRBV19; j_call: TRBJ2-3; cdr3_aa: CASSRGQGGLDTQYF; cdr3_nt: TGTGCCAGTAGTAGAGGACAGGGGGGATTAGATACGCAGTATTTT
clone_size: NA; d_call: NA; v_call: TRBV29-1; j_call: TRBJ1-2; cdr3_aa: CSVEGSNYGYTF; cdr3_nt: TGCAGCGTTGAGGGCAGTAACTATGGCTACACCTTC
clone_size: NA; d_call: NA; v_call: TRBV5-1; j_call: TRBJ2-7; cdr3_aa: CASSLGSQKTYEQYF; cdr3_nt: TGCGCCAGCAGCTTGGGTTCCCAGAAAACCTACGAGCAGTACTTC
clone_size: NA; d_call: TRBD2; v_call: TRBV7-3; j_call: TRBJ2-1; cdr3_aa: CASSLLPLTSGGAGEQFF; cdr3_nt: TGTGCCAGCAGCTTACTCCCCCTCACTAGCGGGGGGGCTGGAGAGCAGTTCTTC
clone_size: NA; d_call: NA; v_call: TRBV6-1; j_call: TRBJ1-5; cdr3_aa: CASSEQRTTYQPQHF; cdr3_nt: TGTGCCAGCAGTGAACAAAGGACAACTTATCAGCCCCAGCATTTT
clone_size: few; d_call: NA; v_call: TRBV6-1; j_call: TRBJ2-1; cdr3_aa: CATRTADYNEQFF; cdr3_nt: TGTGCCACCAGGACAGCCGACTACAATGAGCAGTTCTTC
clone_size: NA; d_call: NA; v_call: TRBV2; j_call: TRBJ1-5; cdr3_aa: CASSQRTAGNQPQHF; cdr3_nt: TGTGCCAGCAGTCAAAGAACAGCGGGTAATCAGCCCCAGCATTTT
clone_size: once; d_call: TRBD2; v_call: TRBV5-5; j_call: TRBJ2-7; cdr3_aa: CASSLERTSGRNEQYF; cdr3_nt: TGTGCCAGCAGCTTGGAAAGGACTAGCGGGAGGAACGAGCAGTACTTC
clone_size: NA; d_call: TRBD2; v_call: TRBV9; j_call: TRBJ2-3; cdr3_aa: CASSPPSGVSTDTQYF; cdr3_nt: TGTGCCAGCAGCCCCCCTAGCGGGGTAAGCACAGATACGCAGTATTTT
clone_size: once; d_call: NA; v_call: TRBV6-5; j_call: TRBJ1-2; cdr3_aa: CASSSAGERDYGYTF; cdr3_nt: TGTGCCAGCAGTTCTGCGGGGGAACGGGACTATGGCTACACCTTC
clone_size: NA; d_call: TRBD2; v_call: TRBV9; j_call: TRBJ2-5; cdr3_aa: CASSVATRYGGEETQYF; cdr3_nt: TGTGCCAGCAGCGTAGCTACTCGTTACGGGGGGGAAGAGACCCAGTACTTC
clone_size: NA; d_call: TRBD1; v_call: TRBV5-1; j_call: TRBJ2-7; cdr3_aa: CASSLVPGQGYEQYF; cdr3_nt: TGCGCCAGCAGCTTGGTTCCGGGACAGGGTTACGAGCAGTACTTC
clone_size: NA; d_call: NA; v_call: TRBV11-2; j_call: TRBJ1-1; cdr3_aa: CASSFSGMTGNTEAFF; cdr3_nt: TGTGCCAGCAGCTTTTCCGGAATGACAGGGAACACTGAAGCTTTCTTT
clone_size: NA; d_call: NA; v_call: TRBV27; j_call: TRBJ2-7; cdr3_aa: CASSEGLNYEQYF; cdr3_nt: TGTGCCAGCAGCGAAGGACTGAACTACGAGCAGTACTTC
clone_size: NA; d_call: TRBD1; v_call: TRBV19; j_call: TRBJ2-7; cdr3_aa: CASSLRQRQGVYEQYF; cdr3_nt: TGTGCCAGTAGTCTCCGTCAACGACAGGGAGTATACGAGCAGTACTTC
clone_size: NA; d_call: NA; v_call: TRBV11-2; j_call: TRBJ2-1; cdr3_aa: CASSLQGLYNEQFF; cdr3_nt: TGTGCCAGCAGCTTGCAGGGGCTGTACAATGAGCAGTTCTTC
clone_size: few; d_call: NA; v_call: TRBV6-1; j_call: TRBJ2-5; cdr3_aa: CASSDSSETQYF; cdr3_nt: TGTGCCAGCAGTGATAGTAGCGAGACCCAGTACTTC
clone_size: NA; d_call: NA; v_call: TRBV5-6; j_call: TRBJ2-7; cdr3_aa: CASSLVHPGGHEQYF; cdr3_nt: TGTGCCAGCAGCTTGGTTCACCCGGGTGGCCACGAGCAGTACTTC
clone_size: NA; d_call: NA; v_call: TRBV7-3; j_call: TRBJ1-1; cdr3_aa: CASSFYPESNTEAFF; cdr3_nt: TGTGCCAGCAGCTTCTACCCCGAGTCGAACACTGAAGCTTTCTTT
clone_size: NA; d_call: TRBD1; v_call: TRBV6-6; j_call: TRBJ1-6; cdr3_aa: CASSRQGNNSPLHF; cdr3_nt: TGTGCCAGCAGCCGACAGGGGAACAATTCACCCCTCCACTTT
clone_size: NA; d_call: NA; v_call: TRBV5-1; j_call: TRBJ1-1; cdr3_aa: CASRLEGLNTEAFF; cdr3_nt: TGCGCCAGCAGATTGGAGGGGTTGAACACTGAAGCTTTCTTT
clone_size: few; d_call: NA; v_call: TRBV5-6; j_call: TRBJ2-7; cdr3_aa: CASSSPGDFYEQYF; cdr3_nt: TGTGCCAGTTCCTCCCCGGGAGATTTCTACGAGCAGTACTTC
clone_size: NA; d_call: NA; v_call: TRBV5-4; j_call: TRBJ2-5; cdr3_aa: CASSLGGRQETQYF; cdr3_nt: TGTGCCAGCAGCTTGGGGGGGAGGCAAGAGACCCAGTACTTC
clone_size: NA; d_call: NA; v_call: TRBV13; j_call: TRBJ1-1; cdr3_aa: CASSFPLNTEAFF; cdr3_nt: TGTGCCAGCAGCTTTCCTTTGAACACTGAAGCTTTCTTT
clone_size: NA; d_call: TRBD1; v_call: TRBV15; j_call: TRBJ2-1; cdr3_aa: CATRSGQGALSYNEQFF; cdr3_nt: TGTGCCACCAGGTCGGGACAGGGGGCGTTATCCTACAATGAGCAGTTCTTC
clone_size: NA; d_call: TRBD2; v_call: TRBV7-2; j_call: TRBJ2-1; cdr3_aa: CASSTAAGGPIEQFF; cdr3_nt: TGTGCCAGCAGCACCGCAGCGGGGGGGCCCATTGAGCAGTTCTTC
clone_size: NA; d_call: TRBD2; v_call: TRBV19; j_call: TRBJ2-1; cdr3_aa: CASMDGGWEQFF; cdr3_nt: TGTGCCAGTATGGACGGGGGGTGGGAGCAGTTCTTC
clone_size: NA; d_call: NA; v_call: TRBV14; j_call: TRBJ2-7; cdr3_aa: CATPRCEAGAQYEQYF; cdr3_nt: TGTGCCACCCCCCGGTGTGAGGCGGGGGCTCAGTACGAGCAGTACTTC
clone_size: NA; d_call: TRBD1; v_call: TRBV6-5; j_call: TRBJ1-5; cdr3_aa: CASRGTALGPQHF; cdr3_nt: TGTGCCAGCAGAGGGACAGCGCTCGGGCCCCAGCATTTT
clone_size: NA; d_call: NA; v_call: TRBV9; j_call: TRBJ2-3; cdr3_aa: CASSSRGFRTDTQYF; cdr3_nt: TGTGCCAGCAGCTCACGGGGGTTCCGCACAGATACGCAGTATTTT
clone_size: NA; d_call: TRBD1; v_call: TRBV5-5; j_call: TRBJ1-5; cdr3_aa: CASSLGTGGFQPQHF; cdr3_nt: TGTGCCAGCAGCCTAGGGACAGGGGGCTTTCAGCCCCAGCATTTT
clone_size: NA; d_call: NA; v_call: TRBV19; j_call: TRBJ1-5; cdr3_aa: CASSWGFSNQPQHF; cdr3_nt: TGTGCCAGTAGCTGGGGCTTTAGCAATCAGCCCCAGCATTTT
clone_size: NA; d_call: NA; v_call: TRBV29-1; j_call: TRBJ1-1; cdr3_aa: CSARGGTNTEAFF; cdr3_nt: TGCAGCGCGCGAGGGGGAACGAACACTGAAGCTTTCTTT
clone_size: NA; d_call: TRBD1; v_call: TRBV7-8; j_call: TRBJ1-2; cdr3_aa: CASSVSGTGHYGYTF; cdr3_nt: TGTGCCAGCAGCGTGTCCGGGACAGGGCACTATGGCTACACCTTC
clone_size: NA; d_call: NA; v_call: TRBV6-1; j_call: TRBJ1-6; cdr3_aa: CASSERSPGYNSPLHF; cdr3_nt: TGTGCCAGCAGTGAAAGATCTCCGGGGTATAATTCACCCCTCCACTTT
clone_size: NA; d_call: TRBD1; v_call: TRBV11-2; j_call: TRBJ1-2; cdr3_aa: CASSTGVQGYTF; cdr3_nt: TGTGCCAGCAGCACAGGGGTGCAAGGCTACACCTTC
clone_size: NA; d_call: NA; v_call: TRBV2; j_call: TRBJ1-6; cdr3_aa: CASSDRGISPLHF; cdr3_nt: TGTGCCAGCAGCGATAGGGGGATATCACCCCTCCACTTT
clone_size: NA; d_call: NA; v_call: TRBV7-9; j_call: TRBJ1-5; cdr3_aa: CASSAGDTGNQPQHF; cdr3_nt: TGTGCCAGCAGCGCAGGGGACACTGGCAATCAGCCCCAGCATTTT
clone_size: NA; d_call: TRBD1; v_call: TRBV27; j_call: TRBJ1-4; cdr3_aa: CASSFRSGQGQKLFF; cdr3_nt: TGTGCCAGCAGTTTCCGTTCGGGACAGGGTCAAAAACTGTTTTTT
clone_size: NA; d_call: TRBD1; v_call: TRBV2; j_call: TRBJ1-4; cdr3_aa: CASRATGGIGREKLFF; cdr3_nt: TGTGCCAGCAGAGCCACAGGGGGCATAGGTCGCGAAAAACTGTTTTTT
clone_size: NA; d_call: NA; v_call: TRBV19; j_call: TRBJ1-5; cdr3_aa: CASSIILGNQPQHF; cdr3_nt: TGTGCCAGTAGTATTATACTAGGCAATCAGCCCCAGCATTTT
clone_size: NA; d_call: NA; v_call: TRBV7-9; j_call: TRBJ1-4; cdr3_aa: CASSLSRGANEKLFF; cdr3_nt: TGTGCCAGCAGCTTATCCAGGGGAGCTAATGAAAAACTGTTTTTT
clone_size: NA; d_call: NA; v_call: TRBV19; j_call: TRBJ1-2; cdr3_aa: CASHAGTNYGYTF; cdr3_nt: TGTGCCAGTCACGCAGGGACTAACTATGGCTACACCTTC
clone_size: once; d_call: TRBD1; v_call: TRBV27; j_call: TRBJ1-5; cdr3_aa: CASSSRTGPYQPQHF; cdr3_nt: TGTGCCAGCAGTTCCCGGACAGGTCCTTATCAGCCCCAGCATTTT
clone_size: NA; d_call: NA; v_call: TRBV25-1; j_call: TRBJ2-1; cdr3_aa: CASRRQGWDNEQFF; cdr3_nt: TGTGCCAGCAGACGGCAGGGCTGGGACAATGAGCAGTTCTTC
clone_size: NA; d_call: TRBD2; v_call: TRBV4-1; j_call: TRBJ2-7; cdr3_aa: CASSQDLGGGTSEQYF; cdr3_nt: TGCGCCAGCAGCCAAGATTTGGGCGGGGGAACCAGCGAGCAGTACTTC
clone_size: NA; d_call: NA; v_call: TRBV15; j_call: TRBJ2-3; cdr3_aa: CATSREDRSTDTQYF; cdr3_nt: TGTGCCACCAGCAGAGAAGACAGGAGCACAGATACGCAGTATTTT
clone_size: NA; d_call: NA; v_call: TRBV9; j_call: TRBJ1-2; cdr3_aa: CASSVAPNPHRELDGYTF; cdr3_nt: TGTGCCAGCAGCGTAGCCCCCAACCCACACAGGGAATTGGATGGCTACACCTTC
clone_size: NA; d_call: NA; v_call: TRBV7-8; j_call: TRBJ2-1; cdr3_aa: CASSPLEGLSYNEQFF; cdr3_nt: TGTGCCAGCAGCCCCCTGGAGGGTCTCTCCTACAATGAGCAGTTCTTC
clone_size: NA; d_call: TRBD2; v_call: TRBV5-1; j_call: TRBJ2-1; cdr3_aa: CASRLTGLADNEQFF; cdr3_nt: TGCGCCAGCAGATTAACCGGACTAGCGGACAATGAGCAGTTCTTC
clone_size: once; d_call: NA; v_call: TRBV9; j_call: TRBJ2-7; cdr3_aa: CASRNRSYEQYF; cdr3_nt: TGTGCCAGCAGGAACAGGTCCTACGAGCAGTACTTC
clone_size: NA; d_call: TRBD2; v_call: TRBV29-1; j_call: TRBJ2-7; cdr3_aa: CSVEMGGIPYEQYF; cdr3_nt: TGCAGCGTTGAAATGGGGGGGATCCCCTACGAGCAGTACTTC
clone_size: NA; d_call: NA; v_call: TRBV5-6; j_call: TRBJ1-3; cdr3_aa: CASRRFDSYSGNTIYF; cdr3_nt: TGTGCCAGCAGGAGATTTGACAGTTACTCTGGAAACACCATATATTTT